Listed below are T cell receptor beta chains from one sample, sequenced in a study of T-cell memory formation after mild COVID-19. TCRdb re-called the 5' RACE reads with MiXCR, one entry per CDR3 protein. This table has just under 350,000 distinct CDR3 sequences, over 10% appearing once. Sequenced material: PBMCs or a T cell subset sorted from them (not recorded which). These receptors originate from a man in his late teens or twenties who had mild COVID-19 (a few samples of this study predate the infection). Cell type and time point are not known. Both conserved end residues are trimmed from each CDR3. Not all rows give a size; the values are once, few, many and, for expanded clones, a class.

CDR3 protein,V gene,clone size
ASSKQGDTEAF,TRBV12-3/TRBV12-4,.
ASSRSRGGAHADTQY,TRBV4-2,.
ASSNQGYGYT,TRBV5-1,once
ASSQGRARGNTGELF,TRBV4-1,.
SAETGTGETQY,TRBV20-1,.
SASWTGSPYNEQF,TRBV20-1,.
ASSQVTGSSGNTIY,TRBV4-1,few
ASSQILAAPETQY,TRBV18,few
ASSYFTRTGSAKNIQY,TRBV6-2/TRBV6-3,many
ASTLVGASGAAQY,TRBV12-3/TRBV12-4,few
ASVLGSGANVLT,TRBV5-1,few
AISPRREGMNTEAF,TRBV10-3,.
ASSLTGSRVQY,TRBV5-1,many
ASRLQPGLAEETQY,TRBV3-1,.
ATEEDSSTDTQY,TRBV24-1,few
IVPGTGRNQPQH,TRBV29-1,.
ASTYPARTSGNEQF,TRBV7-8,.
ASSLRSGGPGGNEQF,TRBV13,.
ASSDGQGADTQY,TRBV6-4,many